Presented here are 17 T cell receptor beta chains from one specimen sequenced in a study of blood T cell repertoires in COVID-19. TCRdb keeps only in-frame clones here, not all; method: immunoSEQ multiplex PCR. Of over 200,000 clones listed, around 83% were seen once; the top ten hold 7.5% to 9%. Sequencing was performed on peripheral blood. The receptors were sampled from a woman aged 50 to 65 with acute or convalescent COVID-19.

The V call is TRBV4-2, the J call TRBJ2-7; 10 nucleotides match TRBD2. CDR3 size: 15 residues. Germline CDR1 and CDR2: LGHNA and YNFKEQ. The trim removed 6 bases at V and 2 bases at J, leaving 7 bases unmatched. For the CDR3, the DNA is TGTGCCAGCAGTCTGACTAGCGGGCATGCCTACGAGCAGTACTTC. Protein product: CASSLTSGHAYEQYF.

This chain connects TRBV14 to TRBJ2-5, with 10 nucleotides matching TRBD1. Trimming at V came to 4 bases and at J to 5 bases, leaving 7 bases not matched to a gene. The CDR3 sequence is 15 residues long. CDR1 and CDR2 (germline): SGHDN, FVKESK. The CDR3 region is CASSPRQGARETQYF. In DNA, the CDR3 is TGTGCCAGCAGCCCAAGACAGGGGGCTCGGGAGACCCAGTACTTC. The variable domain in full, with the rest retrieved from reference TRBV14 and TRBJ2-5, is EAGVTQFPSHSVIEKGQTVTLRCDPISGHDNLYWYRRVMGKEIKFLLHFVKESKQDESGMPNNRFLAERTGGTYSTLKVQPAELEDSGVYFCASSPRQGARETQYFGPGTRLLVL.

This clone came up once. This chain connects TRBV19 to TRBJ2-5; D is unclear. Germline values: CDR1 LNHDA, CDR2 SQIVND (reference sequence). CDR3 length: 13 amino acids. Between the trimmed V and J ends, which lost 2 bases and 7 bases, there was a span of 11 bases. The CDR3 sequence is CASSIQEEGTQYF. The CDR3 DNA is TGTGCCAGTAGTATACAAGAGGAAGGGACCCAGTACTTC.

This chain uses TRBV27 with TRBJ2-7, with 10 bases lining up with TRBD2. CDR3 size: 14 residues. V trimming: 8 bases; J trimming: 5 bases; junction bases outside the gene matches: 9. CDR1 and CDR2 from the germline V gene are MNHEY and SMNVEV (reference sequence). CDR3: CASAAGTSVDEQYF. The DNA of the CDR3 is TGTGCCAGCGCCGCCGGGACTAGCGTCGACGAGCAGTACTTC.

The V and J genes are TRBV19 and TRBJ2-7, with 10 bases that match TRBD2. Germline trimming cut 10 bases from V and 4 bases from J; bases unmatched to any gene: 13. CDR3 length equals 15 residues. The germline gives CDR1 LNHDA, CDR2 SQIVND (reference sequence). The DNA for the CDR3 is TGTGCCACCAGAGATTCTAGCGGGAGTGTTTACGAGCAGTACTTC. Amino acid sequence: CATRDSSGSVYEQYF.

This rearrangement joins TRBV4-1 to TRBJ2-3, with 8 positions matching TRBD1. CDR3 length: 16 residues. Germline lookup yields CDR1 MGHRA and CDR2 YSYEKL. Trimming at V came to 0 bases and at J to 4 bases, leaving 6 bases not matched to a gene. The CDR3 DNA follows: TGCGCCAGCAGCCAAGAGCCAGGGGGCTCGGCAGATACGCAGTATTTT. Translated, it gives CASSQEPGGSADTQYF.

This sequence joins TRBV3-1 (or the pseudogene TRBV3-2) and TRBJ2-7; 10 nucleotides match TRBD2. CDR3 length: 19 residues. The V segment lost 0 bases and the J segment 3 bases; nucleotides outside the gene matches: 14. Germline V gene sequence: CDR1 LGHDT, CDR2 YNNKEL (reference sequence). This chain's CDR3 is CASSQDKRETGTSVYEQYF. DNA of the CDR3: TGTGCCAGCAGCCAAGATAAAAGGGAAACCGGGACTAGCGTCTACGAGCAGTACTTC.

The CDR3 here is CASSFQMGQGADTQYF. As DNA, the CDR3 is TGTGCCAGCAGCTTTCAGATGGGACAGGGCGCAGATACGCAGTATTTT. This rearrangement joins TRBV7-2 to TRBJ2-3, with TRBD1 matching over 9 bases. Germline values: CDR1 SGHTA, CDR2 FQGNSA. The CDR3 extends over 16 amino acids. The junction had 8 bases not matched to a gene; V was cut back by 3 bases and J by 4 bases.

Here the CDR3 reads CSVRPQVIQYF. The CDR3 bases are TGCAGTGTCCGTCCCCAGGTCATTCAGTACTTC. V usage is TRBV20-1 and J usage is TRBJ2-4; no firm D call. CDR3 length equals 11 residues. V was cut by 7 bases and J by 9 bases, with 13 bases left in between. Germline assignment: CDR1 DFQATT and CDR2 SNEGSKA (reference sequence).

The V and J genes are TRBV3-1 (or the pseudogene TRBV3-2) and TRBJ1-1, with 8 bases that match TRBD1. This CDR3 is 12 amino acids long. V gave up 3 bases and J gave up 8 bases; unmatched junction bases: 2. Germline V gives CDR1 LGHDT, CDR2 YNNKEL (reference sequence). The CDR3 sequence: CASSQGDREAFF. CDR3 bases: TGTGCCAGCAGCCAGGGGGACAGGGAAGCTTTCTTT.

The J gene is TRBJ2-3, the V gene TRBV5-4, with D maybe TRBD1 (6 bases). This CDR3 is 15 amino acids long. Germline loops: CDR1 SGHNT, CDR2 YYREEE (reference sequence). Trimming pared 4 bases from V and 5 bases from J, leaving 17 bases between. As DNA, the CDR3 is TGTGCCAGCAGCCGATCCGACAGGTCTCGAGATACGCAGTATTTT. Translated: CASSRSDRSRDTQYF.

The CDR3 region has the DNA TGTGCCAGCAGCTTAGCGGGGGCAGGAGCCACAGATACGCAGTATTTT. Encoded protein: CASSLAGAGATDTQYF. The J gene is TRBJ2-3, the V gene TRBV7-2; a possible D gene is TRBD1 (6 bases). The CDR3 is 16 residues long. Trimming left V 0 bases short and J 2 bases short, with 12 bases between. Germline V gives CDR1 SGHTA, CDR2 FQGNSA.

The gene calls are TRBV27 and TRBJ2-6; 9 bases agree with TRBD1. J was trimmed by 0 bases and V by 2 bases; bases with no gene match: 2. This CDR3 spans 17 amino acids. Germline loops: CDR1 MNHEY, CDR2 SMNVEV (reference sequence). The CDR3 loop reads CASSLLTGGSGANVLTF. In DNA form, the CDR3 reads TGTGCCAGCAGTTTACTGACAGGGGGCTCTGGGGCCAACGTCCTGACTTTC.

The chain couples TRBV29-1 to TRBJ2-1; no definite D call. V shed 3 bases and J shed 6 bases, with 15 bases lying between them. The CDR3 is 14 residues long. Germline V gene data show CDR1 as SQVTM and CDR2 as ANQGSEA. The DNA of the CDR3 is TGCAGCGTTGAGGTAGCTCCATTAATCAATGAGCAGTTCTTC. Translated, it gives CSVEVAPLINEQFF.

V is TRBV6-5 and J is TRBJ2-1; 7 bases agree with TRBD2. J lost 7 bases, V lost 0 bases, and 3 bases had no gene match. The CDR3 consists of 14 residues. Per germline, CDR1 MNHEY and CDR2 SVGAGI. The chain's CDR3 is CASSYSMGGNEQFF. The CDR3 DNA follows: TGTGCCAGCAGTTACTCGATGGGGGGGAATGAGCAGTTCTTC.

The chain employs TRBV20-1 and TRBJ2-1; D remains unclear. The CDR3 loop spans 13 amino acids. Germline-derived CDR1 and CDR2 are DFQATT and SNEGSKA (reference sequence). The V and J ends lost 3 bases and 2 bases respectively, with 8 bases between them. The CDR3 loop reads CSASSTAYNEQFF. Written as DNA, the CDR3 is TGCAGTGCTAGTTCTACAGCCTACAATGAGCAGTTCTTC.

There are many counts of this clone. This sample also contains other DNA sequences that code for the same CDR3. The chain recombines TRBV29-1 with TRBJ1-4; 9 bases map to TRBD1. This CDR3 is 13 amino acids long. CDR1 and CDR2 from the germline V gene are SQVTM and ANQGSEA. V shed 6 bases, J shed 8 bases, and the junction held 7 bases outside the gene matches. The CDR3 DNA sequence: TGCAGCGTCCCGGGACAGGGAGGGGAAAAACTGTTTTTT. It specifies CSVPGQGGEKLFF.